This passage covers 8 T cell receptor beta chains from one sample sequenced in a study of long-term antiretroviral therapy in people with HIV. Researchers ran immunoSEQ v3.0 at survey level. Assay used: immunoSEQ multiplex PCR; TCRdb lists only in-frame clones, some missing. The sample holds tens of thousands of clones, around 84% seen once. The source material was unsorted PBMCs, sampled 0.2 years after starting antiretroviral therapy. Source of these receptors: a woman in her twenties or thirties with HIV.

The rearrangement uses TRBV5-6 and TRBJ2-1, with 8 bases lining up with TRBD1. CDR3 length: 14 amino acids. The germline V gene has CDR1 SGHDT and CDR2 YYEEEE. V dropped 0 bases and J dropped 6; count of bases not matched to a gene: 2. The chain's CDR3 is CASSLDGTGNEQFF. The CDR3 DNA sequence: TGTGCCAGCAGCTTGGATGGGACAGGCAATGAGCAGTTCTTC. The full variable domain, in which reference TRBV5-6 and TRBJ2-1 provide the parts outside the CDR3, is DAGVTQSPTHLIKTRGQQVTLRCSPKSGHDTVSWYQQALGQGPQFIFQYYEEEERQRGNFPDRFSGHQFPNYSSELNVNALLLGDSALYLCASSLDGTGNEQFFGPGTRLTVL.

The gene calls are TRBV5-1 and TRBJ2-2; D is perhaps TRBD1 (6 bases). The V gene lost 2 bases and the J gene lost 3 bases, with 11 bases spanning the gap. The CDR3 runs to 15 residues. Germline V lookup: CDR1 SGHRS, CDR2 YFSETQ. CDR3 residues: CASSFGRQDTGELFF. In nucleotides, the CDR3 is TGCGCCAGCAGCTTTGGCCGACAGGACACCGGGGAGCTGTTTTTT.

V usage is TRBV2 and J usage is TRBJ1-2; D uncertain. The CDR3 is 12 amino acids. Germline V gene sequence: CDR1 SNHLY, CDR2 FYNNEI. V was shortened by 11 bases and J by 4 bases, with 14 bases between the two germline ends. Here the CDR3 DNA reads TGTGCCCACCGGAGCAGTGGCTATGGCTACACCTTC. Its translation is CAHRSSGYGYTF.

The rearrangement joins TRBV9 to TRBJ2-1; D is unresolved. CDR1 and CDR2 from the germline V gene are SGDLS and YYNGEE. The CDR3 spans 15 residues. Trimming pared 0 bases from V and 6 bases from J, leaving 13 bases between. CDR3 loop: CASSVGGIGSNEQFF. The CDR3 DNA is TGTGCCAGCAGCGTAGGGGGTATCGGAAGCAATGAGCAGTTCTTC.

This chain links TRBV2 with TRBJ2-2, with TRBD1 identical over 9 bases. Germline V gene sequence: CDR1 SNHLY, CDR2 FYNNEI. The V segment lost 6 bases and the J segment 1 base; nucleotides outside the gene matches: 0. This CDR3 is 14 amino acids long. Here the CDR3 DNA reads TGTGCCAGCAGGGACAGGGGGAACACCGGGGAGCTGTTTTTT. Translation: CASRDRGNTGELFF.

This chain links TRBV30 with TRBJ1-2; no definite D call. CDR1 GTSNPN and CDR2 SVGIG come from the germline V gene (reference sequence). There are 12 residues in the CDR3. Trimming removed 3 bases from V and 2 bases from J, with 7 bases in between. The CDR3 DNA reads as TGTGCCTGGAGCGGGTTGAACTATGGCTACACCTTC. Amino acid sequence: CAWSGLNYGYTF.

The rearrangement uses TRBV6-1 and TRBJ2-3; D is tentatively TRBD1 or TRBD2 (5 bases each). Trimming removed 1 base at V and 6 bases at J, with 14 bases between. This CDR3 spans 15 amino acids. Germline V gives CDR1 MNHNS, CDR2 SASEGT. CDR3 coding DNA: TGTGCCAGCAGTGAAGGAGGGGTTCCGACGGATACGCAGTATTTT. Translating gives CASSEGGVPTDTQYF.

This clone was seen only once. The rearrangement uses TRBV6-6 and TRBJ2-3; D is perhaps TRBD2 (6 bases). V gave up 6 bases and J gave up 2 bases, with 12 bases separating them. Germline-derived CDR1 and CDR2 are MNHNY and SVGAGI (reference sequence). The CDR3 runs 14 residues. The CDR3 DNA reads TGTGCCAGCAGCCCCGGACTACCCACAGATACGCAGTATTTT. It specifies CASSPGLPTDTQYF.